A single sample is the source of the 19 T cell receptor beta chains below, sequenced in a study of shared clonotypes between healthy human individuals. TCRdb's table, derived via immunoSEQ multiplex PCR, lists solely in-frame clones and lacks some. The sample consists of some 2,100,000 clones, 90% to 95% of them appearing once. Positively selected for CCR7, the CD45RO-negative cells used as naive CD8 cells excluded terminally differentiated effector memory CD45RA+ cells. Specimen: naive CD8+ T cells from PBMCs. All receptors come from a man aged 18 to 35 in good health. Some clones in this sample may be carry-over from other donors' samples.

V and J are TRBV6-1 and TRBJ1-1; D remains unclear. The CDR3 runs 15 residues. V lost 3 bases and J 0 bases, leaving 11 bases between the germline ends. Germline CDR1 and CDR2: MNHNS and SASEGT. This chain's CDR3 is CASSEGNLMNTEAFF. For the CDR3, the DNA is TGTGCCAGCAGTGAGGGCAACCTGATGAACACTGAAGCTTTCTTT.

The chain combines TRBV7-6 with TRBJ2-2; 8 bases line up with TRBD1. With V trimmed by 0 bases and J by 0 bases, 6 bases remained unmatched. Germline assignment: CDR1 SGHVS and CDR2 FNYEAQ. The CDR3 has 18 residues. The CDR3 sequence is CASSLATTGETNTGELFF. The DNA for the CDR3 is TGTGCCAGCAGCTTAGCCACGACAGGGGAAACGAACACCGGGGAGCTGTTTTTT.

The chain employs TRBV25-1 and TRBJ1-1; no firm D call. Germline V gene lookup returns CDR1 MGHDK and CDR2 SYGVNS. The V end lost 4 bases, the J end lost 1 base, and 7 bases lay between the germline ends. The CDR3 sequence is 13 residues long. DNA of the CDR3: TGTGCCAGCAGTGGCTGGGGGAACACTGAAGCTTTCTTT. This codes for CASSGWGNTEAFF.

The DNA for the CDR3 is TGTGCCAGCAGTTTTAGGAGGGTAGGTAATCAGCCCCAGCATTTT. Protein sequence: CASSFRRVGNQPQHF. This chain links TRBV28 with TRBJ1-5; D gene unclear. The CDR3 totals 15 residues. The germline CDR1 and CDR2 sequences are MDHEN and SYDVKM. V lost 3 bases, J lost 4 bases, and 13 bases lay in between.

This clone was counted between two and nine times. This sequence joins TRBV7-6 and TRBJ2-2; 10 nucleotides match TRBD1. This CDR3 has 17 amino acids. Germline CDR1 and CDR2: SGHVS and FNYEAQ. After removal of 1 base from V and 6 bases from J, the junction contained 8 bases not matched to a gene. The CDR3: CASSLGQGAVSAGELFF. The CDR3 bases are TGTGCCAGCAGCTTAGGACAGGGGGCGGTATCGGCCGGGGAGCTGTTTTTT.

This rearrangement joins TRBV6-5 to TRBJ2-5, with D hard to call. Germline lookup yields CDR1 MNHEY and CDR2 SVGAGI. The CDR3 sequence is 15 residues long. The V gene lost 2 bases and the J gene lost 5 bases, with 15 bases spanning the gap. The DNA for the CDR3 is TGTGCCAGCAGTTACAGGGAACCCAACCGGGAGACCCAGTACTTC. Amino acid sequence: CASSYREPNRETQYF.

In its sample, this clone was seen once. The rearrangement joins TRBV7-9 to TRBJ2-3; D is perhaps TRBD1 (5 bases). Germline-derived CDR1 and CDR2 are SEHNR and FQNEAQ (reference sequence). The CDR3 length is 15 residues. Trimming shortened V by 2 bases and J by 2 bases, and 11 bases separated the two germline ends. CDR3: CASSLRVGDTDTQYF. The DNA for the CDR3 is TGTGCCAGCAGCTTACGGGTAGGGGACACAGATACGCAGTATTTT.

V is TRBV19 and J is TRBJ2-5, with a tentative D call TRBD2 (7 bases). Trimming took off 3 bases at V and 1 base at J, with 18 bases between the two ends. The CDR3 is made up of 17 amino acids. Germline loops: CDR1 LNHDA, CDR2 SQIVND (reference sequence). CDR3 nucleotide sequence: TGTGCCAGTAGTATCAGGCGGGGGCAGGGGACCCAAGAGACCCAGTACTTC. This encodes CASSIRRGQGTQETQYF.

This chain connects TRBV5-1 to TRBJ2-1, with 11 bases lining up with TRBD1. This CDR3 spans 16 amino acids. The germline V gene encodes CDR1 SGHRS and CDR2 YFSETQ. V lost 4 bases, J lost 10 bases, and 13 bases stayed unmatched. The CDR3 region is CASSRPGQGDPGEQFF. In nucleotides, the CDR3 is TGCGCCAGCAGCCGACCGGGACAGGGGGACCCGGGAGAGCAGTTCTTC.

For the CDR3, the DNA is TGTGCCAGCAGCCCTAATCCCTGGACAGGGGTTGATGGCTACACCTTC. This sequence encodes CASSPNPWTGVDGYTF. V gene TRBV7-9 combines with J gene TRBJ1-2; 9 nucleotides match TRBD1. This CDR3 is built from 16 residues. Germline assignment: CDR1 SEHNR and CDR2 FQNEAQ (reference sequence). After removal of 5 bases from V and 6 bases from J, the junction contained 13 bases not matched to a gene.

The J gene is TRBJ1-5, the V gene TRBV10-3, with unresolved D. Looked up from germline, CDR1 is ENHRY and CDR2 is SYGVKD. The CDR3 has 12 amino acids. The V gene lost 2 bases and the J gene lost 9 bases, with 8 bases spanning the gap. CDR3 region: CAISEGSGPQHF. The CDR3 DNA is TGTGCCATCAGTGAGGGCAGCGGGCCCCAGCATTTT.

For this clone: Other nucleotide sequences from this sample produce the same CDR3. The gene calls are TRBV2 and TRBJ1-1; 7 bases line up with TRBD1. The V gene end was trimmed by 6 bases and the J gene end by 0 bases; junction bases not matched to a gene: 4. The CDR3 sequence is 14 residues long. Per germline, CDR1 SNHLY and CDR2 FYNNEI. Written as DNA, the CDR3 is TGTGCCAGCAGGGCCGGGACAGTGAACACTGAAGCTTTCTTT. Translation: CASRAGTVNTEAFF. The complete variable domain, with remaining parts taken from reference TRBV2 and TRBJ1-1, reads EPEVTQTPSHQVTQMGQEVILRCVPISNHLYFYWYRQILGQKVEFLVSFYNNEISEKSEIFDDQFSVERPDGSNFTLKIRSTKLEDSAMYFCASRAGTVNTEAFFGQGTRLTVV.

This chain links TRBV10-3 with TRBJ1-2; D is uncertain. Germline V gene sequence: CDR1 ENHRY, CDR2 SYGVKD. The CDR3 runs to 13 residues. The V end lost 3 bases, the J end lost 0 bases, and 5 bases lay between the germline ends. Written as DNA, the CDR3 is TGTGCCATCAGTGATCAGGCTAACTATGGCTACACCTTC. Translation gives CAISDQANYGYTF.

V and J are TRBV7-9 and TRBJ2-7; D may be TRBD2 (7 bases). Germline CDR1 reads SEHNR; CDR2 reads FQNEAQ (reference sequence). The CDR3 is made up of 13 amino acids. V lost 5 bases and J lost 3, with 11 bases in between. The CDR3 spells CASSKGGSYEQYF. The CDR3 region has the DNA TGTGCCAGCAGCAAGGGGGGGAGCTACGAGCAGTACTTC.

V gene TRBV27 combines with J gene TRBJ2-1; D is unresolved. From germline, CDR1 is MNHEY and CDR2 SMNVEV (reference sequence). The CDR3 totals 13 residues. Trimming pared 0 bases from V and 9 bases from J, leaving 9 bases between. This chain's CDR3 is CASSLSGLSEQFF. CDR3 DNA: TGTGCCAGCAGTTTATCGGGTCTTAGTGAGCAGTTCTTC.

The CDR3 DNA is TGTGCCAGCAGCTTAGGGGTTTGGGACAGAAGCGAGCAGTACTTC. Translating it yields CASSLGVWDRSEQYF. The chain recombines TRBV7-9 with TRBJ2-7; TRBD1 matches 7 bases. Germline CDR1 SEHNR, CDR2 FQNEAQ (reference sequence). CDR3 length equals 15 residues. The junction had 9 bases not matched to a gene; V was cut back by 1 base and J by 6 bases.

The chain couples TRBV13 to TRBJ1-1, with 10 bases that match TRBD1. CDR3 length equals 16 residues. Per the germline V gene, CDR1 is PRHDT and CDR2 is FYEKMQ (reference sequence). The V gene end was trimmed by 4 bases and the J gene end by 0 bases; junction bases not matched to a gene: 5. The CDR3 sequence is CASSSRTGGMNTEAFF. Written as DNA, the CDR3 is TGTGCCAGCAGCTCCCGGACAGGGGGGATGAACACTGAAGCTTTCTTT.

This rearrangement joins TRBV7-9 to TRBJ2-1, with unresolved D. The CDR3 runs 14 residues. Germline CDR1 and CDR2: SEHNR and FQNEAQ (reference sequence). V was clipped by 1 base and J by 4 bases, with 8 bases between them. The DNA for the CDR3 is TGTGCCAGCAGCTTAGTAACTATATACAATGAGCAGTTCTTC. Translation: CASSLVTIYNEQFF.

The CDR3 region is CASSLSRTRSNEQFF. In DNA, the CDR3 is TGTGCCAGCAGCTTATCGCGGACCAGGAGTAATGAGCAGTTCTTC. The genes are TRBV7-9 and TRBJ2-1; D not certain. The CDR3 consists of 15 residues. Trimming removed 2 bases at V and 7 bases at J, with 15 bases between. Per the germline V gene, CDR1 is SEHNR and CDR2 is FQNEAQ (reference sequence).